This is a list of T cell receptor beta chains from one sample in a study of beta chain features in type 1 diabetes. Libraries were prepared by immunoSEQ multiplex PCR; TCRdb keeps only in-frame clonotypes and omits some of them. The table lists 300,000 to 450,000 clones, roughly 13% of them singletons. Specimen: naive CD4+ T cells from blood. Receptors originate from a man aged 18-30 years in good health. The CDR3 runs from the conserved cysteine through the conserved F or W. The D gene is left open where the match is weak. Rows may omit the clone size; those that give it use once, few, many or a size class.

TRBV28	TRBJ1-2	.	15	TRBD1	CASSAGGFIGYGYTF	TGTGCCAGCAGTGCAGGGGGGTTCATAGGCTATGGCTACACCTTC
TRBV18	TRBJ1-2	few	16	TRBD1	CASSPLDRGVDYGYTF	TGTGCCAGCTCACCACTTGACAGGGGCGTCGACTATGGCTACACCTTC
TRBV7-9	TRBJ1-1	few	15	TRBD1	CASSPQTGANTEAFF	TGTGCCAGCAGCCCCCAGACAGGGGCGAACACTGAAGCTTTCTTT
TRBV4-3	TRBJ2-1	.	13	TRBD1	CASSQEQGGEQFF	TGCGCCAGCAGCCAAGAACAGGGGGGTGAGCAGTTCTTC
TRBV5-5	TRBJ2-7	.	16	TRBD1	CASSRWAGTGFDEQYF	TGTGCCAGCAGCCGATGGGCAGGGACAGGGTTCGACGAGCAGTACTTC
TRBV11-1	TRBJ2-2	few	17	.	CASSLVGSGLNTGELFF	TGTGCCAGCAGCTTAGTTGGGTCAGGGCTGAACACCGGGGAGCTGTTTTTT
TRBV5-1	TRBJ2-5	.	13	.	CASSLGGAETQYF	TGCGCCAGCAGCTTGGGCGGGGCAGAGACCCAGTACTTC
TRBV7-2	TRBJ2-7	.	16	TRBD2	CASSLGGAGGPGEQYF	TGTGCCAGCAGCTTAGGGGGCGCGGGAGGGCCTGGCGAGCAGTACTTC
TRBV4-3	TRBJ1-2	.	15	TRBD1	CASSQDMQGARGYTF	TGCGCCAGCAGCCAAGATATGCAGGGGGCGCGTGGCTACACCTTC
TRBV10-3	TRBJ2-4	few	13	.	CAISPETKNIQYF	TGTGCCATCAGTCCGGAGACCAAAAACATTCAGTACTTC
TRBV11-3	TRBJ2-1	few	15	TRBD2	CASSLSLAGAKEQFF	TGTGCCAGCAGCTTAAGCCTAGCGGGAGCTAAAGAGCAGTTCTTC
TRBV7-9	TRBJ1-5	few	14	.	CASSPQGGNQPQHF	TGTGCCAGCAGCCCCCAAGGGGGCAATCAGCCCCAGCATTTT
TRBV7-9	TRBJ2-1	.	16	.	CASSPIEGGAYNEQFF	TGTGCCAGCAGCCCTATAGAAGGCGGGGCCTACAATGAGCAGTTCTTC
TRBV6-6	TRBJ1-5	few	16	.	CASLDPGKGGNQPQHF	TGTGCCAGCCTTGACCCGGGGAAGGGGGGCAATCAGCCCCAGCATTTT
TRBV6-6	TRBJ2-1	few	15	TRBD2	CASSATSGGANEQFF	TGTGCCAGCAGCGCCACTAGCGGGGGGGCCAATGAGCAGTTCTTC
TRBV6-5	TRBJ1-2	.	13	TRBD1	CASRPTGTYGYTF	TGTGCCAGCAGACCGACAGGGACCTATGGCTACACCTTC
TRBV4-1	TRBJ2-2	.	19	TRBD2	CASSRTGSLAGGYTGELFF	TGCGCCAGCAGCCGAACGGGATCACTAGCGGGAGGTTACACCGGGGAGCTGTTTTTT
TRBV20-1	TRBJ1-1	.	11	.	CSAGGNTEAFF	TGCAGTGCCGGGGGGAACACTGAAGCTTTCTTT
TRBV19	TRBJ2-7	few	17	TRBD1	CASSIYAGQGRTYEQYF	TGTGCCAGTAGTATATATGCCGGACAGGGGAGGACCTACGAGCAGTACTTC
TRBV29-1	TRBJ2-2	.	14	.	CSVLGRHNTGELFF	TGCAGCGTTCTTGGCAGGCACAACACCGGGGAGCTGTTTTTT
TRBV5-1	TRBJ2-2	.	13	.	CASSRRGTGELFF	TGCGCCAGCAGCCGGCGCGGAACCGGGGAGCTGTTTTTT
TRBV11-2	TRBJ1-5	few	16	TRBD1	CASSLGGTGVDQPQHF	TGTGCCAGCAGCTTAGGAGGGACAGGGGTCGATCAGCCCCAGCATTTT
TRBV6-6	TRBJ2-6	.	15	.	CAISDGGSGANVLTF	TGTGCCATCAGTGACGGGGGTTCTGGGGCCAACGTCCTGACTTTC
TRBV29-1	TRBJ1-1	.	12	.	CSVERRGLGGFF	TGCAGCGTTGAGAGGAGGGGCCTCGGGGGTTTCTTT
TRBV29-1	TRBJ1-1	.	12	.	CSARSGDHEAFF	TGCAGCGCCCGGTCGGGGGACCATGAAGCTTTCTTT
TRBV9	TRBJ2-1	few	17	TRBD1	CASSPLPGQGTYNEQFF	TGTGCCAGCAGCCCCCTCCCGGGACAGGGTACCTACAATGAGCAGTTCTTC
TRBV6-1	TRBJ2-2	few	14	TRBD1	CASKRGQSTGELFF	TGTGCCTCCAAGAGGGGGCAGAGCACCGGGGAGCTGTTTTTT
TRBV11-1	TRBJ2-3	few	15	.	CASSHAWPLKDTQYF	TGTGCCAGCAGCCATGCATGGCCGCTGAAAGATACGCAGTATTTT
TRBV7-2	TRBJ1-5	.	14	TRBD1	CASSGDRGRQPQHF	TGTGCCAGCAGCGGAGACAGGGGAAGGCAGCCCCAGCATTTT
TRBV7-8	TRBJ1-5	few	14	TRBD1	CASSLGRTGQPQHF	TGTGCCAGCAGCTTAGGCAGGACAGGTCAGCCCCAGCATTTT
TRBV29-1	TRBJ1-1	many	12	TRBD1	CSGSTGFTEAFF	TGCAGCGGTTCGACAGGGTTCACTGAAGCTTTCTTT
TRBV30	TRBJ2-5	.	12	.	CAWSVLQETQYF	TGTGCCTGGAGTGTCCTTCAAGAGACCCAGTACTTC